Shown below are 4 T cell receptor beta chains from a single sample sequenced in a study of blood T cell repertoires in COVID-19 (TCRdb year 2020). Receptors were amplified or captured by the immunoSEQ multiplex PCR assay. TCRdb's version of the immuneACCESS table is confined to in-frame rearrangements and falls short of the full clone set. An unresolved V gene accounts for under half of the shortfall where checked; the remainder is of unknown origin. This sample comprises under 300,000 clones, approximately 85% of them detected only once. Around 1% of the sample is taken by the ten largest. Input material: PBMCs or T cells enriched from blood (not recorded which). Source of these receptors: a woman between 25 and 40 years old who had recovered from COVID-19.

The chain is built from TRBV13 and TRBJ1-3, with D perhaps matching TRBD1 (6 bases). Looked up from germline, CDR1 is PRHDT and CDR2 is FYEKMQ (reference sequence). CDR3 size: 14 residues. Trimming took 1 base from V and 14 from J, leaving 18 bases between them. CDR3 DNA sequence: TGTGCCAGCAGCTTAGCCTCCGGGACAAGTGGGTTATATTTT. Protein sequence: CASSLASGTSGLYF.

The chain carries TRBV27 and TRBJ2-7; 9 nucleotides line up with TRBD1. This CDR3 contains 14 residues. Germline assignment: CDR1 MNHEY and CDR2 SMNVEV (reference sequence). Trimming removed 4 bases from V and 4 bases from J; junction bases left unmatched: 5. The CDR3 DNA sequence: TGTGCCAGCAGTTCCGGGACAGGGTTTTACGAGCAGTACTTC. The encoded protein is CASSSGTGFYEQYF.

This chain connects TRBV4-1 to TRBJ2-3; no definite D call. CDR3 size: 16 residues. Germline V gives CDR1 MGHRA, CDR2 YSYEKL. The V gene lost 1 base and the J gene lost 0 bases, with 11 bases spanning the gap. CDR3 bases: TGCGCCAGCAGCCAAGGCCCATCCACTAGCACAGATACGCAGTATTTT. Its protein is CASSQGPSTSTDTQYF.

The chain links TRBV14 to TRBJ2-3; TRBD2 matches at 8 bases. Looked up from germline, CDR1 is SGHDN and CDR2 is FVKESK. This CDR3 comprises 15 residues. The ends lost 0 bases at V and 1 base at J; junction bases unmatched: 0. DNA for the CDR3: TGTGCCAGCAGCCAAGAGCGGGGGGGCACAGATACGCAGTATTTT. Translated: CASSQERGGTDTQYF.